The 12 T cell receptor beta chains in this list originate from one sample, sequenced in a study of cytomegalovirus exposure and HLA in healthy donors. PCR used 60 Vbeta primers and 13 Jbeta primers. The protocol was immunoSEQ multiplex PCR, while the TCRdb copy is restricted to in-frame clones and leaves out a portion. The sample includes roughly 78,000 clones. The material sequenced was PBMCs. The receptors were sampled from a boy between 10 and 17 years old in good health and CMV-seronegative.

The CDR3 loop is CASRGGRAEHNEQFF. The CDR3 DNA sequence: TGTGCCAGTAGGGGCGGGAGGGCCGAGCACAATGAGCAGTTCTTC. The gene calls are TRBV19 and TRBJ2-1; 9 nucleotides match TRBD2. Germline CDR1 is LNHDA and CDR2 is SQIVND (reference sequence). V gave up 6 bases and J gave up 5 bases; unmatched junction bases: 8. The length of the CDR3 is 15 residues.

The chain has TRBV18 and TRBJ1-1; 8 bases are a match to TRBD1. This CDR3 contains 14 residues. The germline V gene has CDR1 KGHSH and CDR2 LQKENI. The junction had 4 bases not matched to a gene; V was cut back by 4 bases and J by 3 bases. CDR3 in DNA: TGTGCCAGCTCACGGACAGGGTCGGACACTGAAGCTTTCTTT. This sequence encodes CASSRTGSDTEAFF. The full variable domain, with the rest looked up from reference TRBV18 and TRBJ1-1, is NAGVMQNPRHLVRRRGQEARLRCSPMKGHSHVYWYRQLPEEGLKFMVYLQKENIIDESGMPKERFSAEFPKEGPSILRIQQVVRGDSAAYFCASSRTGSDTEAFFGQGTRLTVV.

The chain employs TRBV5-6 and TRBJ2-1, with TRBD2 identical over 12 bases. This CDR3 is 16 amino acids long. V gave up 4 bases and J gave up 5 bases; unmatched junction bases: 7. Germline V gene lookup returns CDR1 SGHDT and CDR2 YYEEEE. This CDR3 reads CASSPKLAGGNNEQFF. The CDR3 DNA reads TGTGCCAGCAGCCCGAAACTAGCGGGAGGAAACAATGAGCAGTTCTTC.

The V and J genes are TRBV10-3 and TRBJ2-1, with 10 bases identical to TRBD2. Germline loops: CDR1 ENHRY, CDR2 SYGVKD. CDR3 length equals 17 residues. V lost 4 bases, J lost 0 bases, and 6 bases stayed unmatched. The CDR3 nucleotides are TGTGCCATCAGTGTGCCTAGCGGGGGCCCCTCCTACAATGAGCAGTTCTTC. This sequence encodes CAISVPSGGPSYNEQFF.

V is TRBV6-1 and J is TRBJ2-2; 11 positions match TRBD2. CDR3 length: 17 amino acids. The germline gives CDR1 MNHNS, CDR2 SASEGT. V was pared by 4 bases and J by 4 bases, with 8 bases of the junction left unmatched. CDR3 nucleotide sequence: TGTGCCAGCAGTGGCACTAGCGGGAGTCGGTTCACCGGGGAGCTGTTTTTT. This encodes CASSGTSGSRFTGELFF.

The J gene is TRBJ2-7, the V gene TRBV5-1, with TRBD1 identical over 10 bases. Germline assignment: CDR1 SGHRS and CDR2 YFSETQ. The CDR3 covers 14 residues. The junction had 3 bases not matched to a gene; V was cut back by 2 bases and J by 4 bases. The CDR3 protein is CASSFRDRGYEQYF. The CDR3 DNA sequence: TGCGCCAGCAGCTTCCGGGACAGGGGTTACGAGCAGTACTTC.

J is TRBJ2-7 and V is TRBV5-6; 11 bases are shared with TRBD1. The ends lost 3 bases at V and 2 bases at J; junction bases unmatched: 4. The V gene's germline CDR1 is SGHDT and CDR2 YYEEEE. The CDR3 totals 15 residues. CDR3 nucleotides: TGTGCCAGCAGCTCCCGGGACAGGGGGACCTACGAGCAGTACTTC. Its translation is CASSSRDRGTYEQYF.

This rearrangement joins TRBV5-4 to TRBJ2-5, with D perhaps TRBD1 (6 bases). The CDR3 length is 13 residues. Trimming stripped 0 bases from V and 4 bases from J, with 7 bases between. From germline, CDR1 is SGHNT and CDR2 YYREEE (reference sequence). CDR3 residues: CASSLGGRETQYF. CDR3 coding DNA: TGTGCCAGCAGCTTGGGGGGGCGAGAGACCCAGTACTTC.

V is TRBV6-6 and J is TRBJ1-1; 7 bases align to TRBD1. This CDR3 has 15 residues. With V trimmed by 4 bases and J by 4 bases, 9 bases remained unmatched. CDR1 is MNHNY and CDR2 is SVGAGI in the germline V gene (reference sequence). CDR3 residues: CASSSADRVPTEAFF. DNA of the CDR3: TGTGCCAGCAGTTCCGCCGACAGGGTCCCCACTGAAGCTTTCTTT.

The gene calls are TRBV2 and TRBJ2-7; the match to TRBD1 covers 7 bases. Germline-derived CDR1 and CDR2 are SNHLY and FYNNEI. J gave up 4 bases and V 2 bases, and 5 bases lay outside the gene matches. The CDR3 runs 14 residues. DNA of the CDR3: TGTGCCAGCAGTGAATATCCAGGGGGTTACGAGCAGTACTTC. Protein: CASSEYPGGYEQYF.

The rearrangement links TRBV5-6 to TRBJ1-2, with D unclear. This CDR3 contains 13 residues. V was trimmed by 3 bases and J by 6 bases, leaving 12 bases between them. CDR1 is SGHDT, CDR2 YYEEEE, per germline. The CDR3 sequence is CASSSDKGDGYTF. The CDR3 DNA reads as TGTGCCAGCAGCTCTGACAAAGGTGATGGCTACACCTTC.

The chain carries TRBV4-3 and TRBJ2-3; D gene ambiguous. The germline V gene encodes CDR1 LGHNA and CDR2 YSLEER. V lost 0 bases and J lost 5, with 12 bases in between. The CDR3 is 15 residues long. CDR3 bases: TGCGCCAGCAGCCAAGACACAGACGTTCTAGATACGCAGTATTTT. Amino acid sequence: CASSQDTDVLDTQYF.